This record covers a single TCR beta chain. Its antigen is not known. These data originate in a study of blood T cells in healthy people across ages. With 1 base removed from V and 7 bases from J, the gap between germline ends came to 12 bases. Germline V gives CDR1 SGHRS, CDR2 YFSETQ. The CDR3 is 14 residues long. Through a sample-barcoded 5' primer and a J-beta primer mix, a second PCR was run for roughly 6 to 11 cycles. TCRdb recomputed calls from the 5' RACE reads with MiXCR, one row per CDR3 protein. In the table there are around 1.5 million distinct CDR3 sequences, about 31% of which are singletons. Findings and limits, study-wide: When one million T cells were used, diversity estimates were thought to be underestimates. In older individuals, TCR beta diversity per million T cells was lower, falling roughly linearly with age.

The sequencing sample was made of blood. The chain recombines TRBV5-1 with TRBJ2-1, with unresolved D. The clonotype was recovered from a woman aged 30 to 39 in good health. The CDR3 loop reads CASSLILGTNEQFF. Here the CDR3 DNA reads TGCGCCAGCAGCTTGATTTTGGGAACTAATGAGCAGTTCTTC.